The clone carrying this T cell receptor beta chain was observed once. Profiling relied on immunoSEQ multiplex PCR, and the TCRdb table lists in-frame clones only, not all of them. The table lists 70,000 to 95,000 clones, approximately 92% of them singletons. The data derive from a study of T cell changes during pregnancy in multiple sclerosis. The CDR3 contains 14 residues. CDR1 and CDR2 (germline): SGHTA, FQGTGA. With 5 bases clipped from V and 6 bases from J, the junction kept 5 bases outside the gene matches. This clonotype was sampled from a female donor with multiple sclerosis, enrolled in a pregnancy study. This material consisted of peripheral blood, taken in the first trimester of pregnancy. The V and J genes are TRBV7-3 and TRBJ2-3, with 10 bases that match TRBD2. The CDR3 sequence: CASSPAGGRDTQYF. DNA of the CDR3: TGTGCCAGCAGCCCAGCGGGGGGGCGGGATACGCAGTATTTT.